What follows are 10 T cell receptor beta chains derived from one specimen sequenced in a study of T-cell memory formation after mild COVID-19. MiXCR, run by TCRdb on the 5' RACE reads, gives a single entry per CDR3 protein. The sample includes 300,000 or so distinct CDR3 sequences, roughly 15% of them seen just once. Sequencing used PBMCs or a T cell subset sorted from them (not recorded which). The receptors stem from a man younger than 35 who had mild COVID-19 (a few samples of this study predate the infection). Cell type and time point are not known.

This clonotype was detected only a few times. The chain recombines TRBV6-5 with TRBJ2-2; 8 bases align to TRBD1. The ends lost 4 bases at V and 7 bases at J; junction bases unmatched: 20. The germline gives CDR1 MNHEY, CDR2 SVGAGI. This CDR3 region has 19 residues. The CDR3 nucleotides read TGTGCCAGCAGTTCGCGGGGCCCGGACAGGGATAATTATGACGGGGAGCTGTTTTTT. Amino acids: CASSSRGPDRDNYDGELFF.

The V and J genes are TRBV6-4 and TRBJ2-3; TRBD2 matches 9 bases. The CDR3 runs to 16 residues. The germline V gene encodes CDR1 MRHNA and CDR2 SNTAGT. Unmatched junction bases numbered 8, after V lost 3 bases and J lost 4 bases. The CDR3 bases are TGTGCCAGCAGTGAACTAGCGGGCCCGCAGGCAGATACGCAGTATTTT. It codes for CASSELAGPQADTQYF.

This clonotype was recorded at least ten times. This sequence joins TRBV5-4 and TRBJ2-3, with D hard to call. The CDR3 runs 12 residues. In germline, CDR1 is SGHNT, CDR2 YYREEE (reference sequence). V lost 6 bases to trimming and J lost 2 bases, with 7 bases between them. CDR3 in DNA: TGTGCCAGCAAATCTTCCACAGATACGCAGTATTTT. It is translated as CASKSSTDTQYF.

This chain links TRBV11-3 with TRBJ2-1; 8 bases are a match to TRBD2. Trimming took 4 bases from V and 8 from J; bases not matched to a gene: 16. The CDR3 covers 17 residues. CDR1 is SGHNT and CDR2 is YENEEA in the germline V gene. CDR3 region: CASSYPLSRGAGDEQFF. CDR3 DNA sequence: TGTGCCAGCAGCTACCCGCTATCGCGGGGGGCCGGGGATGAGCAGTTCTTC.

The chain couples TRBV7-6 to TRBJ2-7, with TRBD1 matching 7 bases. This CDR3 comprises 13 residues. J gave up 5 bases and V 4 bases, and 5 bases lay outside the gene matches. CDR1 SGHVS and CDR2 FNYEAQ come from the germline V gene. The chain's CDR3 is CASSSGTANEQYF. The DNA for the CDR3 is TGTGCCAGCAGCTCCGGGACAGCTAACGAGCAGTACTTC.

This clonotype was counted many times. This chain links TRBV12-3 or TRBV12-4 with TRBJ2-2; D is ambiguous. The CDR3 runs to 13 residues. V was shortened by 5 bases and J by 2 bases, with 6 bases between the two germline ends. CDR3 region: CASSPANTGELFF. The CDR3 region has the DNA TGTGCCAGCAGTCCTGCTAACACCGGGGAGCTGTTTTTT.

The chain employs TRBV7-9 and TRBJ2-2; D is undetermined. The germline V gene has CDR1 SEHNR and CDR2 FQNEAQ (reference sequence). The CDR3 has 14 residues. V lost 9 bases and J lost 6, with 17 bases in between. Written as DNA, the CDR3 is TGTGCCAGTCTCCCCCCCTCTGGTCCCGGGGAGCTGTTTTTT. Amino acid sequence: CASLPPSGPGELFF.

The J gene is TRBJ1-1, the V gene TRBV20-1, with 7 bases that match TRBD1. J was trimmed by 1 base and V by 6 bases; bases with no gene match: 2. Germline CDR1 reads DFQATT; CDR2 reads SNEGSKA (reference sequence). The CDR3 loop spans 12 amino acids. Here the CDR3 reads CSADRANTEAFF. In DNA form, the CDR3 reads TGCAGTGCCGACAGGGCGAACACTGAAGCTTTCTTT.

CDR3 sequence (DNA): TGTGCCAGCTCACCGGGACTAGCGCGCCAAGAGACCCAGTACTTC. This encodes CASSPGLARQETQYF. V is TRBV18 and J is TRBJ2-5, with 10 bases identical to TRBD2. Germline loops: CDR1 KGHSH, CDR2 LQKENI. The CDR3 contains 15 residues. After removal of 3 bases from V and 1 base from J, the junction contained 2 bases not matched to a gene.

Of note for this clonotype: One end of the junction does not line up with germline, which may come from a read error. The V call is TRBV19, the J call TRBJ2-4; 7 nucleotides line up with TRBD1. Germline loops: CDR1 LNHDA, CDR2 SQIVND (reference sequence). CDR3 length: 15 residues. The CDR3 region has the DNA TGTGCCAGTAGAACCCCCGGGACAGCCCAAAACATTCAGTACTTC. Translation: CASRTPGTAQNIQYF.